This TCR beta chain was recorded in a study of beta chain features in type 1 diabetes. Study-level background: The patient and healthy donor groups were comparable for age, gender and cell yields. Study-wide results and limits: Whether TCRB rearrangement is influenced by HLA type went unresolved here. For type 1 diabetes patients, VDJ junctions showed fewer insertions and more deletions.

Concerning this clone itself: Its antigen is unidentified.

The ends were cut back, 11 bases at V and 0 bases at J, with 11 bases in the middle. Germline V gene lookup returns CDR1 SNHLY and CDR2 FYNNEI. The CDR3 totals 12 residues. The sequenced template was cDNA made from the entire isolated RNA. The read count averaged roughly 4 million across naive, central memory and regulatory T cell samples. Only in-frame clones appear in the TCRdb table, and some are missing; sequencing was by immunoSEQ multiplex PCR. The table records about 160,000 clones, approximately 9% of them present only once. The chain recombines TRBV2 with TRBJ2-7; D possibly corresponds to TRBD2 (6 bases). The material sequenced was central memory CD4+ T cells from blood. This receptor was identified in a woman younger than 35 in good health. CDR3 nucleotide sequence: TGTGCCTCCGGCGGGAACTCCTACGAGCAGTACTTC. Its translation: CASGGNSYEQYF.